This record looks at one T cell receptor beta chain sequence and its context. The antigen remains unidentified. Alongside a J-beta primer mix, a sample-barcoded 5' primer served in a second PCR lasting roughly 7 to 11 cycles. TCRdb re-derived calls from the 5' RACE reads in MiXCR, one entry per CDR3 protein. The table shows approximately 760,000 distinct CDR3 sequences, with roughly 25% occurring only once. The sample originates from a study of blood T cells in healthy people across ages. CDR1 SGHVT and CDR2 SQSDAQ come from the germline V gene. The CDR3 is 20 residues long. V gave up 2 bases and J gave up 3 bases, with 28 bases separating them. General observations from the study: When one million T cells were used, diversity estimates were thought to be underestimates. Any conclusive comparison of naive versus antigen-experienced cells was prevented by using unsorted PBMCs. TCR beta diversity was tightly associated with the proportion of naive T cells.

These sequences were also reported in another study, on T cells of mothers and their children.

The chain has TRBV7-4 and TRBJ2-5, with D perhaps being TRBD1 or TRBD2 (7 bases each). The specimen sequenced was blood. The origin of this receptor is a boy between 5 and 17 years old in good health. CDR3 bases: TGTGCCAGCAGCTTATCCCCACAGGGGAAGGGCCCAGCGGGAAAAGAGACCCAGTACTTC. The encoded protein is CASSLSPQGKGPAGKETQYF.